Following are 29 T cell receptor beta chains from one sample sequenced in a study of shared clonotypes between healthy human individuals. Assay: immunoSEQ multiplex PCR; the TCRdb copy retains only in-frame clones and omits some. The table lists under 600,000 clones, about 75% of them singletons. Sequencing used PBMCs. The receptors were sampled from a woman between 35 and 50 years old in good health. Some clones in this sample may be carry-over from other donors' samples.

In regard to this clone: The sample contains more than one DNA sequence encoding this CDR3. The chain links TRBV18 to TRBJ2-5; no clear D. Per germline, CDR1 KGHSH and CDR2 LQKENI. The length of the CDR3 is 11 residues. V lost 3 bases and J 3 bases, leaving 2 bases between the germline ends. CDR3 sequence: CASSPEETQYF. The CDR3 nucleotides read TGTGCCAGCTCACCCGAAGAGACCCAGTACTTC.

Here the CDR3 reads CASSLVRGAYNEQFF. CDR3 bases: TGTGCCAGCAGCTTGGTAAGGGGGGCATACAATGAGCAGTTCTTC. The chain links TRBV5-8 to TRBJ2-1; D is perhaps TRBD1 or TRBD2 (6 bases each). The ends were cut back, 0 bases at V and 4 bases at J, with 11 bases in the middle. The CDR3 runs to 15 residues. Per germline, CDR1 SGHTS and CDR2 YDEGEE.

This chain uses TRBV7-2 with TRBJ1-2; 11 positions agree with TRBD1. CDR3 length: 17 residues. Losses at the gene ends were 5 bases for V and 0 bases for J; bases not matched to a gene: 8. CDR1 and CDR2 from the germline V gene are SGHTA and FQGNSA. CDR3 sequence: CASSRGTGGEANYGYTF. The CDR3 bases are TGTGCCAGCAGCCGAGGGACAGGGGGAGAAGCTAACTATGGCTACACCTTC.

V and J are TRBV11-1 and TRBJ2-3, with D perhaps matching TRBD1 (5 bases). Germline values: CDR1 SGHAT, CDR2 FQDESV (reference sequence). Trimming took off 2 bases at V and 2 bases at J, with 11 bases between the two ends. This CDR3 contains 15 residues. The CDR3 region is CASSLIGQVTDTQYF. CDR3 DNA: TGTGCCAGCAGCTTAATAGGACAAGTCACAGATACGCAGTATTTT.

Concerning this clone itself: One end of the junction does not line up with germline, which may come from a read error. The chain is built from TRBV6-1 and TRBJ2-5, with TRBD2 identical over 10 bases. The tail of the sequence fits TRBJ2-7 better, so the J call may be wrong. The CDR3 runs to 14 residues. CDR1 MNHNS and CDR2 SASEGT come from the germline V gene. DNA for the CDR3: TGTGCCAGCAGTCTAGCGGGAGTCTCCCACGAGCAGTACTTC. Its translation is CASSLAGVSHEQYF.

The chain joins TRBV15 to TRBJ2-3, with D unresolved. Germline assignment: CDR1 LNHNV and CDR2 YYDKDF (reference sequence). V was clipped by 0 bases and J by 2 bases, with 6 bases between them. The CDR3 has 14 residues. Here the CDR3 reads CATSRDGDTDTQYF. The DNA of the CDR3 is TGTGCCACCAGCAGAGATGGAGACACAGATACGCAGTATTTT.

The chain combines TRBV7-2 with TRBJ2-7; TRBD2 matches at 11 bases. CDR3 length equals 16 residues. Germline lookup yields CDR1 SGHTA and CDR2 FQGNSA. The trim removed 5 bases at V and 2 bases at J, leaving 8 bases unmatched. The CDR3: CASSAGVGLAAYEQYF. CDR3 nucleotide sequence: TGTGCCAGCAGCGCCGGAGTGGGACTAGCGGCCTACGAGCAGTACTTC.

J is TRBJ1-2 and V is TRBV30; D gene uncertain. Germline CDR1 GTSNPN, CDR2 SVGIG (reference sequence). The CDR3 spans 15 residues. V was shortened by 3 bases and J by 6 bases, with 20 bases between the two germline ends. This chain's CDR3 is CAWSRRATQTHGYTF. CDR3 nucleotide sequence: TGTGCCTGGAGCCGACGGGCCACCCAAACGCATGGCTACACCTTC.

V and J are TRBV28 and TRBJ1-2, with a possible D match to TRBD1 (5 bases). The V gene's germline CDR1 is MDHEN and CDR2 SYDVKM. V lost 5 bases to trimming and J lost 1 base, with 11 bases between them. The CDR3 contains 14 residues. CDR3 coding DNA: TGTGCCAGCAGTAACGGGGGAGATAACTATGGCTACACCTTC. Protein: CASSNGGDNYGYTF.

V and J are TRBV29-1 and TRBJ1-2; D remains unclear. Germline values: CDR1 SQVTM, CDR2 ANQGSEA. V was trimmed by 4 bases and J by 8 bases, leaving 17 bases between them. This CDR3 has 13 amino acids. The CDR3 loop is CSVGERAAGGYTF. CDR3 nucleotides: TGCAGCGTTGGAGAACGGGCGGCGGGGGGCTACACCTTC.

The chain carries TRBV30 and TRBJ2-7; a weak D match, TRBD2 (6 bases). Germline-derived CDR1 and CDR2 are GTSNPN and SVGIG (reference sequence). The CDR3 covers 13 residues. Trimming took off 3 bases at V and 0 bases at J, with 9 bases between the two ends. The CDR3 protein is CAWSLEGSYEQYF. DNA for the CDR3: TGTGCCTGGAGCTTGGAGGGCTCCTACGAGCAGTACTTC.

The genes are TRBV2 and TRBJ1-1; D uncertain. This CDR3 contains 13 residues. Trimming stripped 3 bases from V and 2 bases from J, with 7 bases between. CDR1 is SNHLY, CDR2 FYNNEI, per germline. CDR3 loop: CASSEVENTEAFF. DNA of the CDR3: TGTGCCAGCAGTGAGGTAGAAAACACTGAAGCTTTCTTT.

The chain uses TRBV5-6 and TRBJ1-6; TRBD1 agrees at 9 bases. V lost 3 bases and J lost 10; bases outside the gene matches: 8. Germline values: CDR1 SGHDT, CDR2 YYEEEE. CDR3 size: 15 residues. The CDR3 region is CASSSSGQGYSPLHF. DNA for the CDR3: TGTGCCAGCAGCTCCTCGGGACAGGGTTACTCACCCCTCCACTTT.

The gene calls are TRBV7-2 and TRBJ2-7; 9 nucleotides match TRBD2. The J segment lost 6 bases and the V segment lost 4 bases, leaving 10 bases of the junction unmatched. The CDR3 has 15 amino acids. Germline V CDR1 and CDR2: SGHTA, FQGNSA. The CDR3 nucleotides read TGTGCCAGCAGCTCTCTAGCGGGACTCGCTGTCGAGCAGTACTTC. Protein: CASSSLAGLAVEQYF.

V is TRBV18 and J is TRBJ2-3; D unresolved. The V gene lost 3 bases and the J gene lost 0 bases, with 7 bases spanning the gap. The germline V gene encodes CDR1 KGHSH and CDR2 LQKENI. The length of the CDR3 is 14 residues. DNA of the CDR3: TGTGCCAGCTCACCCCGGGCTAGCACAGATACGCAGTATTTT. Amino acids: CASSPRASTDTQYF.

V and J are TRBV7-2 and TRBJ1-4; 11 bases are shared with TRBD1. The V and J ends lost 5 bases and 3 bases, in that order; junction bases with no gene match: 8. Germline values: CDR1 SGHTA, CDR2 FQGNSA. This CDR3 comprises 17 residues. This CDR3 is CASSLDRGRGANEKLFF. The CDR3 nucleotides are TGTGCCAGCAGCCTGGACAGGGGGCGTGGGGCTAATGAAAAACTGTTTTTT. The entire variable domain, with the rest obtained from reference TRBV7-2 and TRBJ1-4, is as follows: GAGVSQSPSNKVTEKGKDVELRCDPISGHTALYWYRQSLGQGLEFLIYFQGNSAPDKSGLPSDRFSAERTGGSVSTLTIQRTQQEDSAVYLCASSLDRGRGANEKLFFGSGTQLSVL.

The chain combines TRBV6-5 with TRBJ2-7; weak D call: TRBD1 (5 bases). The V end was cut by 1 base, the J end by 2 bases, with 9 bases between. Germline values: CDR1 MNHEY, CDR2 SVGAGI. This CDR3 comprises 14 residues. In nucleotides, the CDR3 is TGTGCCAGCAGTTACTACGCAGGGCCCTACGAGCAGTACTTC. Translation gives CASSYYAGPYEQYF.

The chain combines TRBV10-3 with TRBJ2-5, with 8 bases fitting TRBD1. CDR3 size: 17 residues. The V segment lost 0 bases and the J segment 4 bases; nucleotides outside the gene matches: 10. Germline assignment: CDR1 ENHRY and CDR2 SYGVKD. CDR3 loop: CAISESGQGAPGETQYF. The CDR3 nucleotides are TGTGCCATCAGTGAGTCAGGTCAGGGGGCGCCCGGAGAGACCCAGTACTTC.

V is TRBV9 and J is TRBJ2-3; 7 bases align to TRBD2. In germline, CDR1 is SGDLS, CDR2 YYNGEE. The CDR3 extends over 17 amino acids. With 3 bases clipped from V and 2 bases from J, the junction kept 12 bases outside the gene matches. The CDR3 coding sequence is TGTGCCAGCAGCGAAAGGGAGCGGGATGGAGCCACAGATACGCAGTATTTT. It encodes CASSERERDGATDTQYF. Looking up the rest from reference TRBV9 and TRBJ2-3 gives the full variable domain: DSGVTQTPKHLITATGQRVTLRCSPRSGDLSVYWYQQSLDQGLQFLIQYYNGEERAKGNILERFSAQQFPDLHSELNLSSLELGDSALYFCASSERERDGATDTQYFGPGTRLTVL.

The chain is built from TRBV5-1 and TRBJ2-1; 12 positions match TRBD1. The CDR3 loop spans 17 amino acids. Germline loops: CDR1 SGHRS, CDR2 YFSETQ. With V trimmed by 2 bases and J by 6 bases, 9 bases remained unmatched. CDR3 sequence: CASSFSTGTGGSNEQFF. DNA of the CDR3: TGCGCCAGCAGCTTCTCCACCGGGACAGGGGGCTCCAATGAGCAGTTCTTC.

This chain connects TRBV19 to TRBJ2-3; D is perhaps TRBD1 (5 bases). This CDR3 spans 16 amino acids. Germline assignment: CDR1 LNHDA and CDR2 SQIVND (reference sequence). V was clipped by 5 bases and J by 4 bases, with 19 bases between them. The CDR3 spells CASSPWGRPRPDTQYF. CDR3 nucleotides: TGTGCCAGTAGTCCCTGGGGCAGGCCCAGACCAGATACGCAGTATTTT.

This clone was counted between two and nine times. This chain links TRBV5-4 with TRBJ2-1, with 13 bases fitting TRBD2. This CDR3 is built from 15 residues. CDR1 SGHNT and CDR2 YYREEE come from the germline V gene (reference sequence). The V gene end was trimmed by 6 bases and the J gene end by 7 bases; junction bases not matched to a gene: 7. CDR3 DNA sequence: TGTGCCAGCACCTCCGGACTAGCGGGAGCAAATGAGCAGTTCTTC. Translating gives CASTSGLAGANEQFF. The complete variable domain, with remaining parts taken from reference TRBV5-4 and TRBJ2-1, reads ETGVTQSPTHLIKTRGQQVTLRCSSQSGHNTVSWYQQALGQGPQFIFQYYREEENGRGNFPPRFSGLQFPNYSSELNVNALELDDSALYLCASTSGLAGANEQFFGPGTRLTVL.

This clone occurred a few times. This sequence joins TRBV9 and TRBJ1-4, with a weak D call TRBD1 (6 bases). The CDR3 sequence is 16 residues long. Germline CDR1 is SGDLS and CDR2 is YYNGEE. Deletions cut 3 bases from V and 0 bases from J, with 12 bases between. CDR3 bases: TGTGCCAGCAGCGCCCGGGGGGGCCCAACTAATGAAAAACTGTTTTTT. Its translation: CASSARGGPTNEKLFF.

This chain joins TRBV15 and TRBJ2-7; D remains ambiguous. The ends were cut back, 0 bases at V and 6 bases at J, with 12 bases in the middle. The CDR3 has 14 residues. Germline CDR1 is LNHNV and CDR2 is YYDKDF (reference sequence). The CDR3 DNA is TGTGCCACCAGCAGAGATCTAAATGAAGGCGAGCAGTACTTC. Encoded protein: CATSRDLNEGEQYF. The variable domain in full, completed from reference TRBV15 and TRBJ2-7, reads DAMVIQNPRYQVTQFGKPVTLSCSQTLNHNVMYWYQQKSSQAPKLLFHYYDKDFNNEADTPDNFQSRRPNTSFCFLDIRSPGLGDTAMYLCATSRDLNEGEQYFGPGTRLTVT.

In its sample, this clone was seen many times. The chain joins TRBV6-4 to TRBJ2-7; D is unresolved. The germline V gene encodes CDR1 MRHNA and CDR2 SNTAGT. This CDR3 has 16 amino acids. Between the trimmed V and J ends, which lost 3 bases and 2 bases, there was a span of 17 bases. The CDR3 nucleotides read TGTGCCAGCAGTGAGGTAGAGGTAATGTGCCCCTACGAGCAGTACTTC. Its protein is CASSEVEVMCPYEQYF.

The chain recombines TRBV7-3 with TRBJ2-2; D possibly corresponds to TRBD2 (6 bases). Germline loops: CDR1 SGHTA, CDR2 FQGTGA. The V end was cut by 2 bases, the J end by 6 bases, with 10 bases between. There are 14 residues in the CDR3. The chain's CDR3 is CASSLGASAGELFF. The DNA for the CDR3 is TGTGCCAGCAGCTTAGGAGCTAGCGCCGGGGAGCTGTTTTTT.

This clone turned up a few times. The chain carries TRBV9 and TRBJ2-4, with 8 bases that match TRBD2. The ends lost 3 bases at V and 5 bases at J; junction bases unmatched: 1. This CDR3 spans 13 amino acids. Germline CDR1 is SGDLS and CDR2 is YYNGEE. The CDR3 bases are TGTGCCAGCAGCGCGGGAGGGGAAAACATTCAGTACTTC. Its protein is CASSAGGENIQYF.

The chain has TRBV7-3 and TRBJ1-1; no reliable D call. Germline CDR1 is SGHTA and CDR2 is FQGTGA. This CDR3 is built from 17 residues. V lost 0 bases and J lost 0, with 14 bases in between. CDR3 nucleotide sequence: TGTGCCAGCAGCTTAACGGGTAGCGGCAGGCTGAACACTGAAGCTTTCTTT. It translates to CASSLTGSGRLNTEAFF.

The chain employs TRBV2 and TRBJ2-1; 9 bases line up with TRBD2. This CDR3 is built from 15 residues. From germline, CDR1 is SNHLY and CDR2 FYNNEI. The J segment lost 2 bases and the V segment lost 8 bases, leaving 7 bases of the junction unmatched. CDR3 bases: TGTGCCAGCGTATTGCCTAGCGGGACCTACAATGAGCAGTTCTTC. Protein sequence: CASVLPSGTYNEQFF.